The following is a T cell receptor (beta chain) sequence with its context. Its target is unknown. This sample was taken from a study of cytomegalovirus exposure and HLA in healthy donors. Study outcomes and limitations: In an earlier analysis, about 90% or about 30%: the productive usage of most TCR beta V segments. Researchers reported in a later analysis that common viral pathogens appeared linked to several top clusters. It was reported that the classifier diagnosed cytomegalovirus status with high specificity and sensitivity in both the original and validation cohorts.

The PCR contained 60 Vbeta and 13 Jbeta primers. Sequencing used immunoSEQ multiplex PCR; TCRdb keeps in-frame clones, though not all of them. This table has 110,000 or so clones, approximately 80% appearing once. Germline values: CDR1 SGHNT, CDR2 YYREEE (reference sequence). Trimming cost V 4 bases and J 4 bases, with 10 bases left between them. This CDR3 is built from 13 residues. The chain has TRBV5-4 and TRBJ2-3, with D uncertain. Sequenced input: PBMCs. This TCR was sampled from a woman aged 18 to 35 in good health and CMV-seronegative. CDR3 sequence (DNA): TGTGCCAGCAGCCGCAGACTCCCAGATACGCAGTATTTT. Translated: CASSRRLPDTQYF.